This T cell receptor (beta chain) was observed in a study of cytotoxic CD8 clonotypes in ibrutinib-treated CLL. Study-wide background: Response sampling occurred after a median 12 months of treatment (range 6 to 36).

The table came from immunoSEQ multiplex PCR; TCRdb's copy has only in-frame clones and leaves some out. The sample has around 140,000 clones, 70% to 90% seen once. Notes on the study in general: Sampling time points were not equivalent between sustained-remission and progressing patients. Contraction or stability on treatment characterized the public clonotypes, which were uncommon.

Germline CDR1 SGHVS, CDR2 FNYEAQ. V dropped 6 bases and J dropped 6 bases, with 18 bases sitting between them. The CDR3 spans 14 residues. With respect to this clone: The target antigen is unknown.

Cryopreserved PBMCs supplied roughly 2.1 micrograms of genomic DNA for TCR beta libraries. Sample: PBMCs, taken after 36 months of ibrutinib treatment. The TCR was taken from a human donor with chronic lymphocytic leukemia. The rearrangement uses TRBV7-6 and TRBJ2-7; TRBD2 is a possible D gene (7 bases). Here the CDR3 DNA reads TGTGCCAGCAGTCTTCAGCCGGGGGGCTCCGAGCAGTACTTC. Its protein is CASSLQPGGSEQYF.